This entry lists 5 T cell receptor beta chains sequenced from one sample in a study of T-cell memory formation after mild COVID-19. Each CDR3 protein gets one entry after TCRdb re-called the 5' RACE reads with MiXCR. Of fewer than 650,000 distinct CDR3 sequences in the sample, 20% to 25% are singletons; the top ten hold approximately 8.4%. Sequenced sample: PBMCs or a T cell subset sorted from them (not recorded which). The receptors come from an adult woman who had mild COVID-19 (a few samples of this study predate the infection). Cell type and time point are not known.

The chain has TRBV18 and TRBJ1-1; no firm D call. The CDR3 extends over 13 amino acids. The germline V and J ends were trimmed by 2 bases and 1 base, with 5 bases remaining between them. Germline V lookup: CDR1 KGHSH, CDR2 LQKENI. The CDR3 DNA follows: TGTGCCAGCTCACCAAACAGGAACACTGAAGCTTTCTTT. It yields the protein CASSPNRNTEAFF.

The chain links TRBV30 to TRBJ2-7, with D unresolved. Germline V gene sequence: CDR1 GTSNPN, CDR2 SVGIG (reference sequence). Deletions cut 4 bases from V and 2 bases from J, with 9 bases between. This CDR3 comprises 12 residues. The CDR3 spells CAWTSGTYEQYF. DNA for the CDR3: TGTGCCTGGACCTCAGGAACCTACGAGCAGTACTTC.

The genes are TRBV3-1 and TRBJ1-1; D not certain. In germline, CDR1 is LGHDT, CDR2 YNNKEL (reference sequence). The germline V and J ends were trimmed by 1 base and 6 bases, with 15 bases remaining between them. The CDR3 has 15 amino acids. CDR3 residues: CASSQVRSTYAEAFF. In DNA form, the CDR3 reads TGTGCCAGCAGCCAAGTTAGGTCTACGTATGCTGAAGCTTTCTTT.

The CDR3 nucleotides read TGTGCCACCAGTGACCCGGTTGACGATACGCAGTATTTT. Translation gives CATSDPVDDTQYF. This chain links TRBV24-1 with TRBJ2-3; D uncertain. CDR3 length: 13 amino acids. Between the trimmed V and J ends, which lost 4 bases and 6 bases, there was a span of 10 bases. The germline CDR1 and CDR2 sequences are KGHDR and SFDVKD.

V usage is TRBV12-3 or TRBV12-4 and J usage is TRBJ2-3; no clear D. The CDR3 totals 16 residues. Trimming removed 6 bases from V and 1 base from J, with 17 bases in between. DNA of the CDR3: TGTGCCAGCAGGGGCCAATTAGTGGCAGGCACAGATACGCAGTATTTT. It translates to CASRGQLVAGTDTQYF.